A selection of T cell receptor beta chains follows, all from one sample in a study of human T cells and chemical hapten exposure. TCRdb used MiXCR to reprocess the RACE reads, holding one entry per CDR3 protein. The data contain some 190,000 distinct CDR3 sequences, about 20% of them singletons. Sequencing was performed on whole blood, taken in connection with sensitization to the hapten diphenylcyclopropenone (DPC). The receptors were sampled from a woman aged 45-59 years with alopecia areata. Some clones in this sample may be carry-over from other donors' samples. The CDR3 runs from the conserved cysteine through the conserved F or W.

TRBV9	CASSVDGNSPLHF
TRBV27	CASSLFSNTGELFF
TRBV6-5	CASSNRDRGSNQPQHF
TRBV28	CASSFRSVGQEDF
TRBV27	CASRLSFASGRGEQYF
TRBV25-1	CASSAQGVYEQYF
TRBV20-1	CSATPSGLSYEQFF
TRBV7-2	CASSVIRDSEAFF
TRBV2	CASSAREASDIQYF
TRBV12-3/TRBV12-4	CASRLATGELFF
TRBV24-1	CATSDSGTGPTGTQYF
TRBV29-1	CSVESVEDTQYF
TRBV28	CASKGAGGPGETQYF
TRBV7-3	CASSLQGGGTEAFF
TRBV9	CASSVTMGSTGELFF
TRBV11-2	CASSLPGQGGSEQYF
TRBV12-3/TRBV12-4	CASSLNTGELFF
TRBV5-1	CASSRGYGGEQYF
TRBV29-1	CSVIKAAYTQYF
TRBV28	CASSVKRETLNTEAFF
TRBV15	CATSITQGDGEKLFF
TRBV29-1	CSVGRGTGRETQYF
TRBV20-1	CSAYPVSGTDTQYF
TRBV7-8	CASSTGAVPETQYF
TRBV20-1	CSAKSGTSSYEQYF
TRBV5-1	CASSPWTESEAFF
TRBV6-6	CASSLPMNTEAFF
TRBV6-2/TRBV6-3	CASSTQLTGSYNEQFF
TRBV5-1	CASSLRVKAGSSYNEQFF
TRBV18	CASSGQIMNTEAFF
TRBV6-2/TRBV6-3	CASSYLRQGVAGYTF
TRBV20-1	CSAPRGGALSYEQYF
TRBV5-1	CASSPTTGRTDTQYF
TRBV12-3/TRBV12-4	CASSLVLAGVKNIQYF
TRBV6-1	CASSEPHKGGYNEQFF
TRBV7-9	CASSPTSGRQETQYF
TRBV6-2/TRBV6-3	CASSFLRAMITGELFF
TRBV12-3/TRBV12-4	CASSFPVPEKLFF
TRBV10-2	CASSEVRANTEAFF
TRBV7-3	CASSLRLAVNTGELFF
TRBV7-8	CASRALGGSTDTQYF
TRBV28	CASGDRSFEMVAFF
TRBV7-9	CASSRPSRAYEQYF
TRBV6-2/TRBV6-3	CASSARSYNEQFF
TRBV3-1	CASSQDQGYTEAFF
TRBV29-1	CSVLLSNTEAFF
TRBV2	CASSSGASKSETQYF
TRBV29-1	CSVEGGAYSDTQYF
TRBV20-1	CSAREQDFSNQPQHF
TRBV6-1	CASSGSLAHEQFF
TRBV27	CASTPLGGGYGYTF
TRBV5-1	CASSLVDRGNAGELFF
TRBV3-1	CASSQGLGGRTGELFF
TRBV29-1	CSVGAPLSEKLFF
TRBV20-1	CSASGLVDADTQYF
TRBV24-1	CATSDLRLAGANEQFF
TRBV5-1	CASSLAQAANTGELFF